These T cell receptor beta chains were read from a single sample in a study of blood T cell repertoires in COVID-19. Some clones are missing from TCRdb's copy, which holds only in-frame ones; the method was immunoSEQ multiplex PCR. This sample has over 95,000 clones, with roughly 91% found just once. Sequenced material: peripheral blood. These receptors all stem from a human donor with acute or convalescent COVID-19. The donor label of this sample is uncertain. CDR3s include the opening cysteine and the closing phenylalanine or tryptophan. Each record gives: J gene, V gene, CDR3 protein.

TRBJ1-1,TRBV5-1,CASSLGGGGTEAFF
TRBJ1-4,TRBV7-8,CASSLYRGEKLFF
TRBJ2-2,TRBV6-2/TRBV6-3,CASSYIPGQANTGELFF
TRBJ2-5,TRBV3-1/TRBV3-2,CASSHGQGQETQYF
TRBJ1-1,TRBV6-4,CASSANGQGDMNTEAFF
TRBJ2-7,TRBV15,CATSSLKWGRGSSYEQYF
TRBJ1-3,TRBV6-6,CASSPYSRSGNTIYF
TRBJ2-7,TRBV2,CASSANRETYEQYF
TRBJ1-2,TRBV15,CATSVQGYGYTF
TRBJ2-1,TRBV28,CASKPPQGGVGEQFF
TRBJ2-3,TRBV14,CASSPYLGGGYDTQYF
TRBJ1-2,TRBV3-1/TRBV3-2,CASSLIIRGPYGYTF
TRBJ2-2,TRBV18,CASSEGVPGELFF
TRBJ2-4,TRBV5-4,CASSLAGGPMGNIQYF
TRBJ2-7,TRBV3-1/TRBV3-2,CASSCRRTDYEQYF
TRBJ2-7,TRBV7-2,CASSLTGTGIYEQYF
TRBJ2-1,TRBV6-2/TRBV6-3,CASSPLAGANNEQFF
TRBJ1-3,TRBV28,CASSLGGSHSGNTIYF
TRBJ1-6,TRBV6-5,CASGGRGGDSPLHF
TRBJ2-7,TRBV19,CASSRFGSEQYF
TRBJ1-4,TRBV7-9,CASSLGGNEKLFF
TRBJ2-5,TRBV5-4,CASSAQGAGETQYF
TRBJ2-1,TRBV6-6,CASRPAGADTKQFF